A single sample gave rise to the 15 T cell receptor beta chains below, sequenced in a study of technical replicates of blood from several donors. Clones were read by immunoSEQ multiplex PCR, and TCRdb kept only the in-frame ones, dropping some. The repertoire consists of about 49,000 clones, with roughly nine tenths occurring once and the leading ten covering about 3.8%. Sequenced: PBMCs. Receptor source: a human donor in good health. Some clones in this sample may be carry-over from other donors' samples.

V and J are TRBV19 and TRBJ2-7, with 10 bases matching TRBD2. J was trimmed by 3 bases and V by 6 bases; bases with no gene match: 8. The CDR3 spans 15 residues. The germline CDR1 and CDR2 sequences are LNHDA and SQIVND (reference sequence). The CDR3 coding sequence is TGTGCCAGTAGCAGAATAGCGGGAGGAGGCTACGAGCAGTACTTC. Protein: CASSRIAGGGYEQYF.

This clone was counted ten times or more. The chain has TRBV27 and TRBJ2-3; 8 bases align to TRBD2. The V segment lost 2 bases and the J segment 2 bases; nucleotides outside the gene matches: 6. Germline V gene data show CDR1 as MNHEY and CDR2 as SMNVEV (reference sequence). The CDR3 runs to 16 residues. The CDR3: CASSLGVSGATDTQYF. CDR3 DNA sequence: TGTGCCAGCAGTTTAGGGGTTAGCGGGGCCACAGATACGCAGTATTTT.

The V call is TRBV7-6, the J call TRBJ2-7; 10 nucleotides align to TRBD2. V was clipped by 4 bases and J by 12 bases; unmatched bases: 6. Germline V gene sequence: CDR1 SGHVS, CDR2 FNYEAQ. This CDR3 is 12 amino acids long. This CDR3 is CASSSRSGRAYF. CDR3 sequence (DNA): TGTGCCAGCAGCTCCAGAAGCGGGAGGGCGTACTTC.

This clone was counted a single time. J is TRBJ2-7 and V is TRBV7-8; 12 bases are shared with TRBD1. The CDR3 totals 17 residues. Trimming took 0 bases from V and 9 from J; bases not matched to a gene: 12. The germline CDR1 and CDR2 sequences are SGHVS and FQNEAQ. CDR3 sequence (DNA): TGTGCCAGCAGCTTAGCGCTTTTCGGGACAGGGGGCCCCGGGCAGTACTTC. It is translated as CASSLALFGTGGPGQYF.

The V call is TRBV25-1, the J call TRBJ1-1; no clear D. V was pared by 0 bases and J by 8 bases, with 7 bases between. Germline V gene data show CDR1 as MGHDK and CDR2 as SYGVNS. The CDR3 is 12 amino acids. The CDR3 nucleotides read TGTGCCAGCAGTGAATATTCTGGCGAAGCTTTCTTT. It translates to CASSEYSGEAFF.

The chain employs TRBV7-2 and TRBJ2-7, with D maybe TRBD1 (5 bases). CDR3 length: 15 amino acids. Trimming took 0 bases from V and 2 from J, leaving 11 bases between them. Germline V gene data show CDR1 as SGHTA and CDR2 as FQGNSA. In nucleotides, the CDR3 is TGTGCCAGCAGCTTAGCTGTGACAGCGACCTACGAGCAGTACTTC. Translating it yields CASSLAVTATYEQYF. The full variable domain, with the rest looked up from reference TRBV7-2 and TRBJ2-7, is GAGVSQSPSNKVTEKGKDVELRCDPISGHTALYWYRQSLGQGLEFLIYFQGNSAPDKSGLPSDRFSAERTGGSVSTLTIQRTQQEDSAVYLCASSLAVTATYEQYFGPGTRLTVT.

The rearrangement uses TRBV7-8 and TRBJ2-1; 10 nucleotides line up with TRBD1. The CDR3 loop spans 15 amino acids. Per the germline V gene, CDR1 is SGHVS and CDR2 is FQNEAQ. Trimming removed 6 bases from V and 10 bases from J; junction bases left unmatched: 12. The CDR3 DNA sequence: TGTGCCAGCAGGAACCGGGACAGGGGTCTCGACGAGCAGTTCTTC. The encoded protein is CASRNRDRGLDEQFF.

The chain recombines TRBV19 with TRBJ1-5; D is unclear. The V and J ends lost 4 bases and 4 bases respectively, with 14 bases between them. This CDR3 contains 15 residues. Germline-derived CDR1 and CDR2 are LNHDA and SQIVND (reference sequence). Written as DNA, the CDR3 is TGTGCCAGTAGTAAGGACGACCCGGGAAATCAGCCCCAGCATTTT. This gives the protein CASSKDDPGNQPQHF.

This chain joins TRBV7-3 and TRBJ2-7; D perhaps matches TRBD2 (6 bases). This CDR3 is 16 amino acids long. Germline loops: CDR1 SGHTA, CDR2 FQGTGA. V was shortened by 5 bases and J by 1 base, with 18 bases between the two germline ends. CDR3 region: CASSPPAGRKSYEQYF. DNA of the CDR3: TGTGCCAGCAGCCCCCCCGCCGGGAGAAAGTCCTACGAGCAGTACTTC.

The DNA for the CDR3 is TGTGCCAGCAGCCGGGACAGGGACTATGGCTACACCTTC. It encodes CASSRDRDYGYTF. The J gene is TRBJ1-2, the V gene TRBV6-1; 9 bases map to TRBD1. The germline gives CDR1 MNHNS, CDR2 SASEGT. After removal of 6 bases from V and 3 bases from J, the junction contained 2 bases not matched to a gene. The CDR3 runs 13 residues.

This chain connects TRBV4-3 to TRBJ1-1; the D is unclear. Germline CDR1 reads LGHNA; CDR2 reads YSLEER. V was cut by 0 bases and J by 10 bases, with 15 bases left in between. CDR3 length equals 14 residues. The CDR3: CASSQDTGFAGAFF. For the CDR3, the DNA is TGCGCCAGCAGCCAAGATACGGGATTTGCGGGAGCTTTCTTT.

The CDR3 spells CASSVTGTRGYNEQFF. CDR3 bases: TGTGCCAGCAGCGTTACCGGGACTAGGGGTTACAATGAGCAGTTCTTC. V and J are TRBV9 and TRBJ2-1; 8 nucleotides match TRBD2. This CDR3 region has 16 residues. After removal of 2 bases from V and 4 bases from J, the junction contained 8 bases not matched to a gene. CDR1 is SGDLS, CDR2 YYNGEE, per germline.

The J gene is TRBJ2-7, the V gene TRBV23-1; 9 positions match TRBD1. TRBV23-1 is placed among ORFs of uncertain function. This CDR3 spans 13 amino acids. V was pared by 4 bases and J by 3 bases, with 1 base of the junction left unmatched. The CDR3 here is CASSLDRGYEQYF. Written as DNA, the CDR3 is TGCGCCAGCAGTCTGGACAGGGGCTACGAGCAGTACTTC.

The chain uses TRBV12-5 and TRBJ2-7; tentative D call: TRBD1 (6 bases). There are 19 residues in the CDR3. Per germline, CDR1 LGHNT and CDR2 FRNRAP. Trimming left V 0 bases short and J 2 bases short, with 23 bases between. The DNA of the CDR3 is TGTGCTAGTGGTTTGGTACTCGTCTTGAACAGGGAAGAGGCCTACGAGCAGTACTTC. It yields the protein CASGLVLVLNREEAYEQYF.

The chain links TRBV5-5 to TRBJ1-6; 7 nucleotides agree with TRBD1. The length of the CDR3 is 15 residues. CDR1 and CDR2 from the germline V gene are SGHKS and YYEKEE (reference sequence). The V and J ends lost 5 bases and 9 bases, in that order; junction bases with no gene match: 11. CDR3 loop: CASSLDRVTGSPLHF. For the CDR3, the DNA is TGTGCCAGCAGTCTAGACAGGGTTACGGGTTCACCCCTCCACTTT.